Following are 9 T cell receptor beta chains from one sample sequenced in a study of blood T cells in healthy people across ages. The second PCR ran roughly 7 to 11 cycles with a sample-barcoded 5' primer and J-beta primers. TCRdb called the 5' RACE reads again in MiXCR, with one record for every CDR3 protein. Of about 1.4 million distinct CDR3 sequences listed, almost 60% are singletons. Input material: blood. The receptors shown here come from a man aged 18 to 29 in good health.

The chain joins TRBV5-6 to TRBJ2-1, with a tentative D call TRBD1 (6 bases). Trimming left V 3 bases short and J 9 bases short, with 19 bases between. Germline values: CDR1 SGHDT, CDR2 YYEEEE. This CDR3 has 15 amino acids. In DNA form, the CDR3 reads TGTGCCAGCAGCTCACAGGGTTGGAGTCAGGTTGAGCAGTTCTTC. It specifies CASSSQGWSQVEQFF.

The V and J genes are TRBV12-3 or TRBV12-4 and TRBJ1-1, with D perhaps matching TRBD1 (5 bases). V was trimmed by 7 bases and J by 6 bases, leaving 15 bases between them. The CDR3 is 13 amino acids. The CDR3 DNA sequence: TGTGCCAGCAAAGGGGAGGGGATCCCTGAAGCTTTCTTT. Its translation: CASKGEGIPEAFF.

CDR3 bases: TGCAGTTTAGAAGGGAGAGAGACCCAGTACTTC. Translation: CSLEGRETQYF. The chain is built from TRBV20-1 and TRBJ2-5; a weak D match, TRBD2 (5 bases). CDR1 is DFQATT and CDR2 is SNEGSKA in the germline V gene (reference sequence). V lost 8 bases and J 4 bases, leaving 11 bases between the germline ends. There are 11 residues in the CDR3.

This chain connects TRBV10-3 to TRBJ2-7; possibly TRBD2 for D (6 bases). The CDR3 length is 13 residues. CDR1 and CDR2 from the germline V gene are ENHRY and SYGVKD. The germline V and J ends were trimmed by 6 bases and 3 bases, with 12 bases remaining between them. Here the CDR3 reads CAISPGLHYEQYF. The CDR3 bases are TGTGCCATCAGCCCGGGACTTCACTACGAGCAGTACTTC.

V gene TRBV2 combines with J gene TRBJ1-2, with unresolved D. V was shortened by 7 bases and J by 4 bases, with 13 bases between the two germline ends. The CDR3 is 13 residues long. Germline-derived CDR1 and CDR2 are SNHLY and FYNNEI. The DNA for the CDR3 is TGTGCCAGCAATCGGCGGGATGGCTATGGCTACACCTTC. Translation: CASNRRDGYGYTF.

This clonotype has just a few counts. The chain recombines TRBV3-1 with TRBJ1-1, with D possibly being TRBD1 (5 bases). CDR1 and CDR2 (germline): LGHDT, YNNKEL (reference sequence). Trimming took 1 base from V and 3 from J, leaving 12 bases between them. The CDR3 spans 15 residues. DNA of the CDR3: TGTGCCAGCAGCCAAGGAGAAGGGGTATACACTGAAGCTTTCTTT. Amino acids: CASSQGEGVYTEAFF.

The V and J genes are TRBV2 and TRBJ2-3; 9 nucleotides align to TRBD2. With V trimmed by 7 bases and J by 0 bases, 8 bases remained unmatched. Germline lookup yields CDR1 SNHLY and CDR2 FYNNEI. The CDR3 is 16 residues long. CDR3 loop: CASTRLTSGSTDTQYF. The CDR3 bases are TGTGCCAGCACCCGCTTGACTAGCGGTAGCACAGATACGCAGTATTTT. Full variable domain (rest looked up from reference TRBV2 and TRBJ2-3): EPEVTQTPSHQVTQMGQEVILRCVPISNHLYFYWYRQILGQKVEFLVSFYNNEISEKSEIFDDQFSVERPDGSNFTLKIRSTKLEDSAMYFCASTRLTSGSTDTQYFGPGTRLTVL.

This clonotype is a singleton in its sample. This chain uses TRBV4-3 with TRBJ2-1; a possible D gene is TRBD2 (6 bases). Germline V gene lookup returns CDR1 LGHNA and CDR2 YSLEER. CDR3 length: 13 residues. V lost 1 base and J 6 bases, leaving 7 bases between the germline ends. The CDR3 sequence: CASSQGTINEQFF. CDR3 nucleotide sequence: TGCGCCAGCAGCCAAGGGACTATCAATGAGCAGTTCTTC.

The chain has TRBV20-1 and TRBJ2-7, with TRBD2 identical over 8 bases. Germline assignment: CDR1 DFQATT and CDR2 SNEGSKA (reference sequence). The J segment lost 2 bases and the V segment lost 5 bases, leaving 8 bases of the junction unmatched. The CDR3 has 14 residues. Written as DNA, the CDR3 is TGCAGTGCTCACCTCCGGGGGGGCCCCTACGAGCAGTACTTC. Encoded protein: CSAHLRGGPYEQYF.